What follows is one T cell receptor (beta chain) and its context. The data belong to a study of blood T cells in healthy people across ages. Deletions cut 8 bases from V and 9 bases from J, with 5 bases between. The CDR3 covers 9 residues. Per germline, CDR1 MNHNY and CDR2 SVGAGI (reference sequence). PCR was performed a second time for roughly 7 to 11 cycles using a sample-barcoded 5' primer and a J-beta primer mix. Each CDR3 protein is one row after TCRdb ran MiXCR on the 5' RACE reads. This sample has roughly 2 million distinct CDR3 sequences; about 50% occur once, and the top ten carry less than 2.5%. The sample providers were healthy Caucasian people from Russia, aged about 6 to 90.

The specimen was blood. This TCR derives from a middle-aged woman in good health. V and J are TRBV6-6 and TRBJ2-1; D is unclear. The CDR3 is CASLGEQFF. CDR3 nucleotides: TGTGCCAGCTTAGGTGAGCAGTTCTTC.